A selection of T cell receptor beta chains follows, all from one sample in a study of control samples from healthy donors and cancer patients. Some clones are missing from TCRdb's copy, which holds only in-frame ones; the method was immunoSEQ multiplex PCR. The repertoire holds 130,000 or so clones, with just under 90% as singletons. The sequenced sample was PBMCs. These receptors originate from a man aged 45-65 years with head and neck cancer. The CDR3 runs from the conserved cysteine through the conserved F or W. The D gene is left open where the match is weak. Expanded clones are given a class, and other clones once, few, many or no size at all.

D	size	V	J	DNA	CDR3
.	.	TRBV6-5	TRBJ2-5	TGTGCCAGCAGTCACGGACAGAGCGGAAAGACCCAGTACTTC	CASSHGQSGKTQYF
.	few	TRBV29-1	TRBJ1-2	TGCAGCGTCCGTGACAGTAAAGACTATGGCTACACCTTC	CSVRDSKDYGYTF
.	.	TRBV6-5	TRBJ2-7	TGTGCCAGCAGTTACAGTAATAGGTACGAGCAGTACTTC	CASSYSNRYEQYF
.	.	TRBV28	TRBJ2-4	TGTGCCAGCAGCCCTGGAGGCGGGCAGGTTTCAGCCAAAAACATTCAGTACTTC	CASSPGGGQVSAKNIQYF
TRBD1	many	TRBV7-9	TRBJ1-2	TGTGCCAGCAGCTCGGACAGGTCGGGCTATGGCTACACCTTC	CASSSDRSGYGYTF
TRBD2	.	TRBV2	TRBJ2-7	TGTGCCAGCAGGCAGACTAGCGGGAGGACTTACGAGCAGTACTTC	CASRQTSGRTYEQYF
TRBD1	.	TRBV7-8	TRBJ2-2	TGTGCCAGCAGCCTCCGACAGGGACCCACCGGGGAGCTGTTTTTT	CASSLRQGPTGELFF
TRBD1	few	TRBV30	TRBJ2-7	TGTGCCTGGTCACAGGGGGGTTACGAGCAGTACTTC	CAWSQGGYEQYF
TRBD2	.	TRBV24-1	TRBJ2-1	TGTGCCACCCAGACTAGCGGCTACAATGAGCAGTTCTTC	CATQTSGYNEQFF
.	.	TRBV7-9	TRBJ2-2	TGTGCCAGCAGCTTAGCAGAGACACGTACCACCGGGGAGCTGTTTTTT	CASSLAETRTTGELFF
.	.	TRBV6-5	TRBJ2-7	TGTGCCAGCAGTTACGACCACCGAACAAGCTCCTACGAGCAGTACTTC	CASSYDHRTSSYEQYF
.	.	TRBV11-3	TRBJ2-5	TGTGCCAGCAGCTTAGGCAGACAAGAGACCCAGTACTTC	CASSLGRQETQYF
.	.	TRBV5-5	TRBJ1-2	TGTGCCAGCAGCTTGGAACAGGAGGAGGGCTACACCTTC	CASSLEQEEGYTF
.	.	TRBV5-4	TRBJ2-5	TGTGCCAGCAGCTTGGGGGGGACCCAGTACTTC	CASSLGGTQYF
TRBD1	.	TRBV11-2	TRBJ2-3	TGTGCCAGCAGCCTACTGGCGGGACAGGGCACGCAGTATTTT	CASSLLAGQGTQYF
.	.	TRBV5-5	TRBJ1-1	TGTGCCAGCAGCTTGGAAATGAACACTGAAGCTTTCTTT	CASSLEMNTEAFF
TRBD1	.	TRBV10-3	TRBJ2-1	TGTGCCATCAGTGACGATGGCAGGGGGAACCCGTTCTTC	CAISDDGRGNPFF
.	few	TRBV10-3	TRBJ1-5	TGTGCCATCAGTCTCGGAGGGAGCAATCAGCCCCAGCATTTT	CAISLGGSNQPQHF
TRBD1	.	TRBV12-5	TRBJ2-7	TGTGCTAGTGGTTTGGAGGGGGCAGACGAGCAGTACTTC	CASGLEGADEQYF
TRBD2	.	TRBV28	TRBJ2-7	TGTGCCAGCAGAGACCGACCGGGACTAGCGGGAGTAAGGGCTTACTACGAGCAGTACTTC	CASRDRPGLAGVRAYYEQYF
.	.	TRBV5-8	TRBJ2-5	TGTGCCAGCAGCTTGGATTCGATGGGGGCAATAAGGACCCAGTACTTC	CASSLDSMGAIRTQYF
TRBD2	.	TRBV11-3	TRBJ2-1	TGTGCCAGCAGTCTAGCGGATGAGCAGTTCTTC	CASSLADEQFF
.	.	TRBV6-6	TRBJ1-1	TGTGCCAGCAGAGATAAGGGCGGGACGAACACTGAAGCTTTCTTT	CASRDKGGTNTEAFF